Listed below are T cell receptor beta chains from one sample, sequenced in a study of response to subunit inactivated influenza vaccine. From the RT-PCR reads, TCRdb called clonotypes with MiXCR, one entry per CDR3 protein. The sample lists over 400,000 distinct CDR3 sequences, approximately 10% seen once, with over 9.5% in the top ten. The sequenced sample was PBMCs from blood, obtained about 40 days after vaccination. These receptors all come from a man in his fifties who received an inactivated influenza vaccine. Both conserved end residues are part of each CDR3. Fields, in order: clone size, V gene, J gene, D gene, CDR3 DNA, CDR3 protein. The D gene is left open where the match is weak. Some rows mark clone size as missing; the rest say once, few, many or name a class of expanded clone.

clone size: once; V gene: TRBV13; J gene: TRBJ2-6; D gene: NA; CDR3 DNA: TGTGCCACCACATCCGGTGGGGCTTACTCTGGGGCCAACGTCCTGACTTTC; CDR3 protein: CATTSGGAYSGANVLTF
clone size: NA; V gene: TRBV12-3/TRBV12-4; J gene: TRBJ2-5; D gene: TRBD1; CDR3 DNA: TGTGCCAGCAGTTTCCCTAACCGGGACAGGGGGCTTGAGACCCAGTACTTC; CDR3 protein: CASSFPNRDRGLETQYF
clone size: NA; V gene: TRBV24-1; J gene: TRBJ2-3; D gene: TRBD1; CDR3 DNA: TGTGCCACGCCCGCCCGGGACAGCAAAACAGATACGCAGTATTTT; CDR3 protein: CATPARDSKTDTQYF
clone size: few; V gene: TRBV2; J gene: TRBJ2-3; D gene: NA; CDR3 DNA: TGTGCCAGCAGCGAGGGTTTGCTCACAGATACGCAGTATTTT; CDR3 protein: CASSEGLLTDTQYF
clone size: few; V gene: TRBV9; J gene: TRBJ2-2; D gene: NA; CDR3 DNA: TGTGCCAGCAGCGTACGGCGGGACAGCGCGAACACCGGGGAGCTGTTTTTT; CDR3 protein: CASSVRRDSANTGELFF
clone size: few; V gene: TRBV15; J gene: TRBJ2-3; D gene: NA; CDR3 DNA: TGTGCCACCAGCAGTTGGACAGATACGCAGTATTTT; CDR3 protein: CATSSWTDTQYF
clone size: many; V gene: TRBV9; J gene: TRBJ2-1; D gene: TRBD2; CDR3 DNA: TGTGCCAGCAGCGCTAGCGGGAGCTCCTACAATGAGCAGTTCTTC; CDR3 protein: CASSASGSSYNEQFF
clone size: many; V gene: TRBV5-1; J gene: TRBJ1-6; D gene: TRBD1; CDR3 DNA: TGCGCCAGCAGCTGGACAGGGAGAAATTCACCCCTCCACTTT; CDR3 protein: CASSWTGRNSPLHF
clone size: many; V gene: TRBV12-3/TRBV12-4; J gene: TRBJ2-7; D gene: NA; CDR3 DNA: TGTGCCAGCAGCCCATTGGGGGCAGGCCCCTACGAGCAGTACTTC; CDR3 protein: CASSPLGAGPYEQYF
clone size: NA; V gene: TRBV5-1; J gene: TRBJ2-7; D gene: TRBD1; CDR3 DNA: TGCGCCAGCAGCTTGGCCGGGACAGGGAACAACGAGCAGTACTTC; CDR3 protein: CASSLAGTGNNEQYF
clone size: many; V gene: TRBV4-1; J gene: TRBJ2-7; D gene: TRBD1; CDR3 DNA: TGCGCCAGCAGCCAAGTAACAGGGGTCTACGAGCAGTACTTC; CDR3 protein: CASSQVTGVYEQYF
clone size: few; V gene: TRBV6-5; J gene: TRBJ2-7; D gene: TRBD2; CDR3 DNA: TGTGCCAGCAGTTACCTCCGCGGGGGGCCCTACGAGCAGTACTTC; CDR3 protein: CASSYLRGGPYEQYF
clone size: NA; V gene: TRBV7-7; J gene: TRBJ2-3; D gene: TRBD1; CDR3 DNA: TGTGCCAGCAGCTCTGGACAGGGGGGTGCAGATACGCAGTATTTT; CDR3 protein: CASSSGQGGADTQYF
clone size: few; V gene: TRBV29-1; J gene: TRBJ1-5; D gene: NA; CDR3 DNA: TGCAGCGTTAGTTCAGGGGCGTCGGCCCAGCATTTT; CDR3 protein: CSVSSGASAQHF
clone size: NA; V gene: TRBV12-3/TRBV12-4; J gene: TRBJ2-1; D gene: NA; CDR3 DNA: TGTGCCAGCATCGACTGGCGCGGGGGCCAGGGGAATGAGCAGTTCTTC; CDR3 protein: CASIDWRGGQGNEQFF
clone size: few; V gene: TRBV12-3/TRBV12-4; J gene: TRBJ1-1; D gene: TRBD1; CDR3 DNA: TGTGCCAGCAGTGTTGGACAGGGAAGGGTCGGAGCTTTCTTT; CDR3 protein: CASSVGQGRVGAFF
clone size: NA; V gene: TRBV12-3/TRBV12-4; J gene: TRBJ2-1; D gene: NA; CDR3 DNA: TGTGCCAGCAGCTACGGACTAACGACTAATGAGCAGTTCTTC; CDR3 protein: CASSYGLTTNEQFF
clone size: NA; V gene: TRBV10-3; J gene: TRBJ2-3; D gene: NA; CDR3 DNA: TGTGCCATCAGTGAAGGCGGAATCTGGGGAGATACGCAGTATTTT; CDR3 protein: CAISEGGIWGDTQYF
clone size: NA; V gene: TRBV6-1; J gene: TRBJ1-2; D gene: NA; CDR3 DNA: TGTGCCAGCAGTGAAGCATTCGGGGGGCATCACTATGGCTACACCTTC; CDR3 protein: CASSEAFGGHHYGYTF
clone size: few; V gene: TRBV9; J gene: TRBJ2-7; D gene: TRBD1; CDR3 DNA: TGTGCCAGCAGCGAGGGAGGACAGGGGTTGGGGAACGAGCAGTACTTC; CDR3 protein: CASSEGGQGLGNEQYF
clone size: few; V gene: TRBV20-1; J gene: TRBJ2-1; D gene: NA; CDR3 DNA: TGCAGTGCTCCGAAATCCGGGTCCTACAATGAGCAGTTCTTC; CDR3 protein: CSAPKSGSYNEQFF
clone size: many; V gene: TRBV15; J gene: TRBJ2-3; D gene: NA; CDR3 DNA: TGTGCCACCAGCAGGCACATGGCATCGGGGTCCTTCACAGATACGCAGTATTTT; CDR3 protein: CATSRHMASGSFTDTQYF
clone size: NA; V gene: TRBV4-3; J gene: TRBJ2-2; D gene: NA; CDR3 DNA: TGCGCCAGCAGCCAAGATCACAGATCTTACGCGAACACCGGGGAGCTGTTTTTT; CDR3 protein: CASSQDHRSYANTGELFF
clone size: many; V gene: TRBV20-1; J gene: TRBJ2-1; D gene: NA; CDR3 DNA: TGCAGTGCTAGAGATCAGTTCGCGGGTCCCTCCTACAATGAGCAGTTCTTC; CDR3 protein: CSARDQFAGPSYNEQFF
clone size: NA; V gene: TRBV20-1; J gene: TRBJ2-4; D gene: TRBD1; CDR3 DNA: TGCAGTGCCGCAAAGACAGGGACCAAAAACATTCAGTACTTC; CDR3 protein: CSAAKTGTKNIQYF
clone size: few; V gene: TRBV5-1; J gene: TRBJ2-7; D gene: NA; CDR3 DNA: TGCGCCAGCAGCTTGAACAGTGCTCAGACCTACGAGCAGTACTTC; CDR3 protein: CASSLNSAQTYEQYF
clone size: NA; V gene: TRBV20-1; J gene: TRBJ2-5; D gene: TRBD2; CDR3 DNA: TGCAGTGCTAGAGCCGGGACTAGCGGAAGAGAGACCCAGTACTTC; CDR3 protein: CSARAGTSGRETQYF